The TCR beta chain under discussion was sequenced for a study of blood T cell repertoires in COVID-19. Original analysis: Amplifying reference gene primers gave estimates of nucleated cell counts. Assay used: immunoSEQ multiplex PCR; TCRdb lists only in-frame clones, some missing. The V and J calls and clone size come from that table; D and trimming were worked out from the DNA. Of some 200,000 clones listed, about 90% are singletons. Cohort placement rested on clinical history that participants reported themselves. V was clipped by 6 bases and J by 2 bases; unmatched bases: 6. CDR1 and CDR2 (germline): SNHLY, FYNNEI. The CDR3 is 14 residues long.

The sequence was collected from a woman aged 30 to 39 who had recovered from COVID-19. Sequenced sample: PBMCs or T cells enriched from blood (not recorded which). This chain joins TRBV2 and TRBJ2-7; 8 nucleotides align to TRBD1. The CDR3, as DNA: TGTGCCAGCAGCGAACAGGGGGAAGCCTACGAGCAGTACTTC. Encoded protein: CASSEQGEAYEQYF.